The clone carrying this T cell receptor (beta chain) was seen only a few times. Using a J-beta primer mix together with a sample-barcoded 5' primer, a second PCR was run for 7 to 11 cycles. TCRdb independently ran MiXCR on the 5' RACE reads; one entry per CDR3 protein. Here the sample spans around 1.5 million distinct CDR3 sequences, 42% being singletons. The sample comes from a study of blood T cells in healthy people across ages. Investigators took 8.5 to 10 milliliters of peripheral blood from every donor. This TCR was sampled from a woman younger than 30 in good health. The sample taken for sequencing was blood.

CDR3 coding DNA: TGCGCCAGCAGCTCCAAACAGGGGTTGGGCACTGAAGCTTTCTTT. Translated, it gives CASSSKQGLGTEAFF. V gene TRBV4-1 combines with J gene TRBJ1-1, with 7 positions matching TRBD1. The CDR3 loop spans 15 amino acids. The germline V gene encodes CDR1 MGHRA and CDR2 YSYEKL. V was clipped by 5 bases and J by 4 bases; unmatched bases: 10.